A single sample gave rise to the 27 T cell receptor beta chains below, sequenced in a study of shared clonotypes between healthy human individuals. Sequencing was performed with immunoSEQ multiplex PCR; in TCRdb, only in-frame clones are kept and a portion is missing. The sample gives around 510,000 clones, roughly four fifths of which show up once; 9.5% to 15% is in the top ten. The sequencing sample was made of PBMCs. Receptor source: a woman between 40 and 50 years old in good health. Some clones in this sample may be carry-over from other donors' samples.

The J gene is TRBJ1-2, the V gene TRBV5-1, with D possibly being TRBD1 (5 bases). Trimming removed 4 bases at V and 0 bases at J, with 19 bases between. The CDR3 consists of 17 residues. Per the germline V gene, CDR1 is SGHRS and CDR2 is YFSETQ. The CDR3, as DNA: TGCGCCAGCAGCCCCGCCCGGCAGGGCAGAGCTAACTATGGCTACACCTTC. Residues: CASSPARQGRANYGYTF.

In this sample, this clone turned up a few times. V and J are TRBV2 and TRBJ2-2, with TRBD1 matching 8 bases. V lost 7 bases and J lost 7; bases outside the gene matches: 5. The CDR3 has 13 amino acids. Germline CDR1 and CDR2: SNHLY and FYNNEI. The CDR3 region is CASTTGDGGELFF. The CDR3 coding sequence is TGTGCCAGCACGACAGGGGATGGCGGGGAGCTGTTTTTT.

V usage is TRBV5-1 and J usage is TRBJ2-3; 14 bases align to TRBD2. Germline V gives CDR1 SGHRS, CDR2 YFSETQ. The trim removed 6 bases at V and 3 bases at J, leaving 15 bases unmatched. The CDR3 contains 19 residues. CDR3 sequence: CASKLGLAGGPIFTDTQYF. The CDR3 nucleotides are TGCGCCAGCAAACTAGGACTAGCGGGAGGCCCCATCTTTACAGATACGCAGTATTTT.

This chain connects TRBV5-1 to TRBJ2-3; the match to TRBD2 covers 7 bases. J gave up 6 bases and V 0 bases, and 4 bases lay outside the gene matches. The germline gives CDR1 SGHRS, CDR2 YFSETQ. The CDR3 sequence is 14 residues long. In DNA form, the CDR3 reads TGCGCCAGCAGCTTGGGAGCGCGGGAGGATACGCAGTATTTT. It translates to CASSLGAREDTQYF. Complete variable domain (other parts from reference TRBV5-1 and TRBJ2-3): KAGVTQTPRYLIKTRGQQVTLSCSPISGHRSVSWYQQTPGQGLQFLFEYFSETQRNKGNFPGRFSGRQFSNSRSEMNVSTLELGDSALYLCASSLGAREDTQYFGPGTRLTVL.

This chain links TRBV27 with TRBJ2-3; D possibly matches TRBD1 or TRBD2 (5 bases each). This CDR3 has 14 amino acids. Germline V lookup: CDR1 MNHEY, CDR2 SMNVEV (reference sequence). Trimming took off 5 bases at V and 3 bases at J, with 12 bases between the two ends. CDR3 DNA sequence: TGTGCCAGCAGTCGGGCCGGGGCAACAGATACGCAGTATTTT. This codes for CASSRAGATDTQYF.

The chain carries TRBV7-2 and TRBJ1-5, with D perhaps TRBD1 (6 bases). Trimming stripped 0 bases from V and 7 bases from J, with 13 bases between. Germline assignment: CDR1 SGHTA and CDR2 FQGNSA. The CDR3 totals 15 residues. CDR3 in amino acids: CASSLARPRGQPQHF. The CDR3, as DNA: TGTGCCAGCAGCTTAGCCCGACCCAGGGGACAGCCCCAGCATTTT.

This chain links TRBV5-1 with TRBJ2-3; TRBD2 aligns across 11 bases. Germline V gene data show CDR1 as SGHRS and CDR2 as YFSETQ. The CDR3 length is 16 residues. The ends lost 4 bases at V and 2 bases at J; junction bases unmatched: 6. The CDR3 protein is CASSIGTSGATDTQYF. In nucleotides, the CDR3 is TGCGCCAGCAGCATCGGGACTAGCGGAGCCACAGATACGCAGTATTTT.

The CDR3 here is CASSGIRTDTQYF. The CDR3 DNA reads TGTGCCAGCAGCGGGATCCGCACAGATACGCAGTATTTT. The chain is built from TRBV5-6 and TRBJ2-3; D uncertain. The germline V and J ends were trimmed by 4 bases and 1 base, with 7 bases remaining between them. This CDR3 is built from 13 residues. Per germline, CDR1 SGHDT and CDR2 YYEEEE.

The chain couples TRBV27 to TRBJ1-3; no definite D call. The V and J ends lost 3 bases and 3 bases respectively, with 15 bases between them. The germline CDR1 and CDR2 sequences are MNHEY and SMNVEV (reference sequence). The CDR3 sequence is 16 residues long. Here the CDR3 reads CASSFLGLGDGNTIYF. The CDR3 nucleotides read TGTGCCAGCAGTTTCCTCGGTCTTGGCGATGGAAACACCATATATTTT.

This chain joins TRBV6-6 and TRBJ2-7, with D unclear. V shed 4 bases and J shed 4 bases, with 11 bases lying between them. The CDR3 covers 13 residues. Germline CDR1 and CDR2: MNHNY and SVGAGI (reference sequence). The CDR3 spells CASSSLGFYEQYF. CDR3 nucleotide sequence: TGTGCCAGCAGTTCACTCGGTTTTTACGAGCAGTACTTC.

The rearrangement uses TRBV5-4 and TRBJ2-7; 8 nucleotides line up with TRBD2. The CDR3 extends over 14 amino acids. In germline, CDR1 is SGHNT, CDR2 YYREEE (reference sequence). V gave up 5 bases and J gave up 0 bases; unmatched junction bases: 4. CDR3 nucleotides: TGTGCCAGCAGTCAAGCGGGAGTCTCCTACGAGCAGTACTTC. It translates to CASSQAGVSYEQYF.

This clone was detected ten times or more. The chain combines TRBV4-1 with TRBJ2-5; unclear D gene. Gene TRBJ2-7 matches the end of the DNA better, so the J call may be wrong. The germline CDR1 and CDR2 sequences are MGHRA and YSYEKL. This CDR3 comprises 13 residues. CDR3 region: CASSQVGGYEQYF. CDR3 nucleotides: TGCGCCAGCAGCCAAGTAGGTGGCTACGAGCAGTACTTC.

CDR3 region: CASSLQGALPDTQYF. The CDR3 nucleotides are TGCGCCAGCAGCTTACAGGGGGCACTACCAGATACGCAGTATTTT. The V gene is TRBV5-1, the J gene TRBJ2-3; TRBD1 matches at 9 bases. The CDR3 has 15 residues. The V gene end was trimmed by 2 bases and the J gene end by 4 bases; junction bases not matched to a gene: 5. Per germline, CDR1 SGHRS and CDR2 YFSETQ.

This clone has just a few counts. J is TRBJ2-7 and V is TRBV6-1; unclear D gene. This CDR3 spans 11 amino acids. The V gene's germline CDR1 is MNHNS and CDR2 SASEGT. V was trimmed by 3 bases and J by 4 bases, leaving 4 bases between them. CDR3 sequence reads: CASSDSYEQYF. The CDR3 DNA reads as TGTGCCAGCAGTGACTCATACGAGCAGTACTTC.

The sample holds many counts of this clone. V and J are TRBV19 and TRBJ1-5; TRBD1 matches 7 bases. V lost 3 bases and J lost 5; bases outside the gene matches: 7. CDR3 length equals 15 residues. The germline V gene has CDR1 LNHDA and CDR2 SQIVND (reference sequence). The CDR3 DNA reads TGTGCCAGTAGTATCCCGACAGGGCACTATCAGCCCCAGCATTTT. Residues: CASSIPTGHYQPQHF.

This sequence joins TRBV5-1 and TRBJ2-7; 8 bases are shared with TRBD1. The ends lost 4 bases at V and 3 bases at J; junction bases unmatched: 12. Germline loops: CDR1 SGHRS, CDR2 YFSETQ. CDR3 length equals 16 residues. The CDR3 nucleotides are TGCGCCAGCAGCCAGGTCTTGGGGACAGGAGGCTACGAGCAGTACTTC. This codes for CASSQVLGTGGYEQYF.

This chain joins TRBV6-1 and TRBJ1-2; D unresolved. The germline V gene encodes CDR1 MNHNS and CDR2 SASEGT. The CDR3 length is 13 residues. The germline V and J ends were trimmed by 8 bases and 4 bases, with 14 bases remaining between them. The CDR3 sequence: CASGGGQTYGYTF. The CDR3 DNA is TGTGCCAGCGGTGGAGGGCAGACCTATGGCTACACCTTC.

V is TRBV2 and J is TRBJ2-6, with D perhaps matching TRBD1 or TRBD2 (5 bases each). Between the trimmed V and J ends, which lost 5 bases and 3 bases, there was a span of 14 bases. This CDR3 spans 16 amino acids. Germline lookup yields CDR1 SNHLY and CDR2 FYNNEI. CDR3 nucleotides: TGTGCCAGCAGTTCACAAGGGACCAGTGGGGCCAACGTCCTGACTTTC. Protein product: CASSSQGTSGANVLTF. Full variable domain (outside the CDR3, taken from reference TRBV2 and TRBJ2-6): EPEVTQTPSHQVTQMGQEVILRCVPISNHLYFYWYRQILGQKVEFLVSFYNNEISEKSEIFDDQFSVERPDGSNFTLKIRSTKLEDSAMYFCASSSQGTSGANVLTFGAGSRLTVL.

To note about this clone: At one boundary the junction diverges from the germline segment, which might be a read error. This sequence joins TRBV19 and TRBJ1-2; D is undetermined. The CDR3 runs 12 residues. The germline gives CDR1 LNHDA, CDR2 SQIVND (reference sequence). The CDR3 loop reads CASSMAISALSF. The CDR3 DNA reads TGTGCCAGTAGTATGGCAATAAGTGCCTTGAGCTTC. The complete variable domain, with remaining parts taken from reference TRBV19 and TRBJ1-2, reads DGGITQSPKYLFRKEGQNVTLSCEQNLNHDAMYWYRQDPGQGLRLIYYSQIVNDFQKGDIAEGYSVSREKKESFPLTVTSAQKNPTAFYLCASSMAISALSFGSGTRLTVV.

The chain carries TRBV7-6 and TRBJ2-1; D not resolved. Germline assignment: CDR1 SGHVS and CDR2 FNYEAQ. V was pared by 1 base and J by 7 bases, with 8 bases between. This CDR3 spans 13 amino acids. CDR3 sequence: CASSLVTWNEQFF. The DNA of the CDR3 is TGTGCCAGCAGCTTAGTAACGTGGAATGAGCAGTTCTTC.

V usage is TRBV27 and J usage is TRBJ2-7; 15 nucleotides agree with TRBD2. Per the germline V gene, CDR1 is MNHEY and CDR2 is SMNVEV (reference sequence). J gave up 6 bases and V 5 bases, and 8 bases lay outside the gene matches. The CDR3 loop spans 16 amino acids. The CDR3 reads CASSHGTSGRRGEQYF. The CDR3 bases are TGTGCCAGCAGTCACGGGACTAGCGGGAGGCGTGGCGAGCAGTACTTC.

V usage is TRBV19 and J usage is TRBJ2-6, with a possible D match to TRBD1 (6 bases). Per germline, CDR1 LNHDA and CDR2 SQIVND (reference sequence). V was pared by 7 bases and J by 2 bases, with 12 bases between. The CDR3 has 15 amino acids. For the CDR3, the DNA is TGTGCCAGTACCATCCCAGGGGCTGGGGCCAACGTCCTGACTTTC. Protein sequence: CASTIPGAGANVLTF.

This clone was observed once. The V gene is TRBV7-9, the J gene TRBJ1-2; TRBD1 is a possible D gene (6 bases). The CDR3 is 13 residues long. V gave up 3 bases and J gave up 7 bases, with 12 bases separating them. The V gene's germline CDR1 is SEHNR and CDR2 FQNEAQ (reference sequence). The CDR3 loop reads CASSFTGMGGYTF. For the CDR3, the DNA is TGTGCCAGCAGCTTTACAGGGATGGGTGGCTACACCTTC. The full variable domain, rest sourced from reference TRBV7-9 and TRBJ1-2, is DTGVSQNPRHKITKRGQNVTFRCDPISEHNRLYWYRQTLGQGPEFLTYFQNEAQLEKSRLLSDRFSAERPKGSFSTLEIQRTEQGDSAMYLCASSFTGMGGYTFGSGTRLTVV.

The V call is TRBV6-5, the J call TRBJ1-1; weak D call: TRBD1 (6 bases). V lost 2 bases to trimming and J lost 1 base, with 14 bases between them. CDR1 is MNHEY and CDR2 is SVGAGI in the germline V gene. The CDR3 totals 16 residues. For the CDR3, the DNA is TGTGCCAGCAGTTACAGGGGGACGGTTACGAACACTGAAGCTTTCTTT. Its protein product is CASSYRGTVTNTEAFF.

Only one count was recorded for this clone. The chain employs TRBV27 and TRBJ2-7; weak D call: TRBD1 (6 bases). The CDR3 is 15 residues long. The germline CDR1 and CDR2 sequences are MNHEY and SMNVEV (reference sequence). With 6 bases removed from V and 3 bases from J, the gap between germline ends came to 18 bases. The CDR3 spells CASSHRAAGIYEQYF. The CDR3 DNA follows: TGTGCCAGCAGCCACAGGGCTGCCGGGATCTACGAGCAGTACTTC.

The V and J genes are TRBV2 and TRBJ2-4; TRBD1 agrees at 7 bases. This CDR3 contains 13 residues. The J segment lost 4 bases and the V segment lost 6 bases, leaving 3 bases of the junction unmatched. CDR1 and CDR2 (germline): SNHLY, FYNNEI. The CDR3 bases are TGTGCCAGCAGCCGGGACAGAAAAAACATTCAGTACTTC. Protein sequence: CASSRDRKNIQYF. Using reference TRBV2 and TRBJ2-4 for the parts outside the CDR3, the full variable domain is EPEVTQTPSHQVTQMGQEVILRCVPISNHLYFYWYRQILGQKVEFLVSFYNNEISEKSEIFDDQFSVERPDGSNFTLKIRSTKLEDSAMYFCASSRDRKNIQYFGAGTRLSVL.

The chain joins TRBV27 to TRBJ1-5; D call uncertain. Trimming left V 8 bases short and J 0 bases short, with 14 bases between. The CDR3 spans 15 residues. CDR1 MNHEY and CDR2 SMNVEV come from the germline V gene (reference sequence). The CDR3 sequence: CASRSAILSNQPQHF. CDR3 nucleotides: TGTGCCAGCCGATCGGCGATTCTTAGCAATCAGCCCCAGCATTTT.